This T cell receptor (beta chain) was sequenced for a study of cytomegalovirus exposure and HLA in healthy donors (dated by TCRdb to 2016 to 2017). With regard to the full study: In an earlier analysis of around 540 of the donors, 276 Gb of sequence data and 120 million or so unique TCR beta sequences from about 179 million T cells were reported. The study combined high-throughput TCR immunosequencing, statistical association of individual TCRs with disease status, and machine learning to predict cytomegalovirus infection status. Typing coverage differed by locus: A, B, C, DRB1 and DQB1 were typed in about 629-630 donors, DQA1 in around 500, DPA1 in 606, and DPB1 in approximately 450. The genetic ancestry cluster associated with self-reported Caucasian donors included approximately 85% of the 398 genotyped donors. Several DR-DQ haplotypes were treated as single units for association and clustering because of strong linkage in the cohort. Genome-wide SNP genotypes for about 55% of the roughly 670 donors were used in a later genetic analysis, which treated that subset as a discovery cohort. The T cell repertoires of 550 to 850 subjects were profiled by immunosequencing and related to cytomegalovirus serostatus. HLA typing covered class I and class II loci at four-digit resolution. Besides the first cohort of approximately 710 subjects, a separate validation cohort made up of some 110 different subjects was used. Roughly 310 gigabases of sequencing data and approximately 80 million unique TCR sequences were included in an early release covering about 700 HLA-typed donors. In a later analysis, previously published TCR beta repertoires from hundreds of donors were re-analyzed and high-resolution HLA genotyping was added so that TCR occurrence patterns could be studied. Donor age, sex, ethnicity and CMV serostatus were compiled together with the repertoire data. On average, over 200,000 unique TCR beta nucleotide sequences were sequenced per donor among 398 genotyped donors of the cohort, with 15% to 20% of those sequences being non-productive. The study was designed to test whether signatures of past pathogen exposure could be identified by cataloging public T cell receptors. Rather than drawing on any new phenotypic data, the later analysis identified candidate immune exposures from TCR beta sequences and the way those sequences occurred across donors. All discovery cohort repertoires had been generated using a single sequencing platform. An earlier analysis of 500 to 750 of the donors applied high-throughput TCR beta sequencing to assess whether each TCR beta V gene segment acted as functional or pseudogenic. On the study overall, not on this receptor specifically: In this cohort, only TCR beta chains were sequenced, and detectable features were limited by the absence of alpha or paired-chain data. Three of the identified cytomegalovirus-associated TCR beta chains were confirmed in vitro to be specific for cytomegalovirus antigens. Some IMGT-functional V segments, including TRBV6-2 and TRBV6-3, could not be told apart with the 87-base-pair reads, so those segments were excluded. Across donors, most TCR sequences were observed very rarely, whereas some public TCRs were present in many individuals. In a later analysis, several top co-occurrence clusters were reported to appear linked to parvovirus B19, influenza, CMV and Epstein-Barr virus. In a later genetic analysis, fewer N-insertions in productive TCRs were reported among donors in an Asian-associated ancestry cluster than the approximately 670-donor mean. At a false discovery rate of 0.05, a later analysis linked under 20,000 TCR beta sequences to specific HLA alleles. The sequencing pipeline was judged likely to have produced a cluster of highly shared sequence variants as a technical artifact. It was suggested by the authors that the approach could potentially be generalized to other disease states and immunological phenotypes. In both the original and validation cohorts, the classifier was reported to diagnose cytomegalovirus status with high specificity and sensitivity. In an earlier analysis of around 600 of the donors, most TCR beta V segments were observed in productive rearrangements about 87% or about 30% of the time, broadly matching IMGT annotations. Because HLA typing was missing for some donors at each locus, association tests included only the typed subset. Because counts were too low, about 18 rarely observed V segments, including chromosome 9 orphons, were excluded from the earlier analysis of 500 to 700 of the donors. Compared with equally common non-associated chains, HLA-associated TCR beta chains in a later analysis were more clonally expanded and had lower generation probabilities. Strong co-occurrence of HLA alleles, especially DR and DQ, made assigning TCR associations to individual alleles difficult. The only immune exposure information available for the cohort was CMV serostatus. In a later analysis, the rate of TCR association differed among HLA loci, with DRB1 alleles having the most associated TCRs and HLA-C alleles having the fewest. A further reported finding was that TCR beta sequences accurately predicted the HLA-A and HLA-B alleles for most subjects in the first cohort. The presence/absence analyses assumed that sequencing depth was roughly uniform across donors, and that assumption may not be true. Correlated functional status among segregating V segments might reflect linkage disequilibrium, but an unknown experimental factor could not be ruled out. In a later analysis, most CMV-associated TCR beta chains were found to appear HLA-restricted, with HLA associations seemingly driven largely by CMV exposure. In a later genetic analysis, a missense DCLRE1C variant was associated with V-gene and J-gene trimming of TCR beta chains, and the association was replicated in an independent cohort. The study gave a list of about 160 TCR beta chains associated with cytomegalovirus.

Libraries were built with the immunoSEQ multiplex PCR assay. The multiplex PCR relied on a mix of 60 forward primers for TCR Vbeta segments and 13 reverse primers for TCR Jbeta segments. Amplification of the CDR3 region of rearranged TCR beta genes was performed with a multiplex PCR assay on genomic DNA. The amplified TCR beta libraries were sequenced on the Illumina HiSeq System as 87-base-pair reads. The published analysis was carried out like this. Across the roughly 600 repertoires, a later analysis counted about 81 million unique TCR beta chains, approximately 12 million of which were shared by at least two donors. Raw reads were error-corrected and collapsed into unique sequences by a nearest-neighbor algorithm in which closely related sequences were merged to remove PCR and sequencing errors. Alignment of CDR3 sequences to IMGT reference sequences was used to assign V, D and J gene segments. For a sequence to be retained, a match of at least six nucleotides to both a V gene segment and a J gene segment was required. Rearrangements were called productive when the CDR3 lacked stop codons and stayed in frame with V and J; all others were non-productive. CDR3 was defined according to IMGT convention as the region running from the second conserved V-encoded cysteine to the conserved J-encoded phenylalanine. Sequences without an unambiguous match to a single V gene segment were excluded from the earlier analysis of about 640 of the donors. An earlier analysis of about 600 of the donors called V segments functional above 56.7% productive rearrangements and segregating when the between-donor standard deviation exceeded 5%. A statistical classification framework was developed to diagnose cytomegalovirus status using the catalog of TCR beta chain sequences. A later analysis assigned V and J genes by comparing TCR nucleotide sequences with IMGT/GENE-DB human TR gene sequences. In a later analysis, CDR3 sequences and most-parsimonious VDJ recombination scenarios were assigned using the TCRdist pipeline. In a later analysis, every TCR beta chain was defined by the combination of its CDR3 amino acid sequence and its V-gene family, and reads without a unique V-gene family were dropped. In a later analysis, nearly 600 highly shared, low-generation-probability nucleotide sequences were removed to address suspected cross-contamination and a sequencing artifact. For each public chain, a later analysis derived a clonal expansion index from normalized ranks of inferred template counts within each repertoire. A later analysis computed generation probabilities with a VDJ recombination model fitted to out-of-frame rearrangements, and checked the results against IGoR. In a later analysis, hypergeometric tests were used to score TCR-TCR, TCR-HLA and TCR-CMV co-occurrence, with a repertoire-size bias correction applied to TCR pairs. To estimate false discovery rates, a later analysis permuted the HLA or CMV assignments 20 times. In a later analysis, co-occurring TCRs were grouped using DBSCAN, and TCRdist sequence similarity was added for clustering within HLA-allele-positive subsets. Repertoires with fewer than 30,000 or more than 120,000 public chains, plus five repertoires with anomalous nucleotide sharing, were excluded from co-occurrence clustering. TCRdb limited this immuneACCESS table to in-frame rearrangements with V and J called. A share of clones is missing; checked studies link under half to unresolved V genes, and the rest is unexplained. V, J and clone size derive from that table, while D and trimming were established from the DNA sequence. This sample holds approximately 150,000 clones; approximately 80% were observed only once. Under 5% of the sample is in the top ten clones.

The cohort comprised some 700 healthy bone marrow donors. At the time of sampling, all cohort members were nominally healthy, though unrecorded immune exposures were likely present. The donor was CMV seronegative and was included in the group of about 350 seronegative cohort members. Each donor provided a peripheral blood sample, and peripheral blood mononuclear cells were used for TCR beta sequencing. Genomic DNA was extracted from the blood cell samples with the Qiagen DNeasy Blood Extraction Kit. A remark on this clone: This receptor's antigen is unknown. No much larger clonotype is one base removed from it; base qualities were not supplied.

Trimming accounts for 6 bases at V and 2 bases at J, while the number of junction bases matched to no gene is 8. Taken from cysteine to phenylalanine, the CDR3 has 15 residues. Only the CDR3 DNA is retained, 45 bases long and in frame from the first base. The CDR1 and CDR2 encoded by the germline V gene (reference sequence) are LNHNV and YYDKDF. This TCR was sampled from a man between 18 and 29 years old in good health and CMV-seronegative. This sequence uses TRBV15 and TRBJ1-1, with 8 junctional bases fitting TRBD1. Sequenced material: PBMCs. The DNA is TGTGCCACCAGGGGCAGTGGACAGGGAAACACTGAAGCTTTCTTT. It encodes CATRGSGQGNTEAFF.